These 20 T cell receptor beta chains were all obtained from the same sample, sequenced in a study of blood T cell repertoires in COVID-19. Some clones are missing from TCRdb's copy, which holds only in-frame ones; the method was immunoSEQ multiplex PCR. The top ten clones hold 1.1% of a sample with 310,000 or so clones, more than 80% of them seen once. The sequencing input was PBMCs or T cells enriched from blood (not recorded which). These receptors were collected from a woman aged 30 to 39 who had recovered from COVID-19.

The genes are TRBV5-6 and TRBJ2-2; 9 bases are a match to TRBD2. V shed 3 bases and J 7 bases; nucleotides not matched to a gene: 1. The CDR3 runs 13 residues. Germline CDR1 reads SGHDT; CDR2 reads YYEEEE. This CDR3 is CASSSLAGGELFF. The CDR3 coding sequence is TGTGCCAGCAGCTCACTAGCGGGCGGGGAGCTGTTTTTT.

The chain uses TRBV7-9 and TRBJ2-1, with TRBD1 matching over 8 bases. The CDR3 extends over 20 amino acids. V shed 5 bases, J shed 6 bases, and the junction held 24 bases outside the gene matches. Germline CDR1 SEHNR, CDR2 FQNEAQ (reference sequence). This CDR3 is CASSNAQGGTSSSWGNEQFF. The CDR3 nucleotides are TGTGCCAGCAGCAATGCACAGGGGGGAACCTCCTCATCCTGGGGCAATGAGCAGTTCTTC.

The chain couples TRBV6-2 or TRBV6-3 to TRBJ1-5, with a possible D match to TRBD1 (6 bases). V was cut by 4 bases and J by 0 bases, with 13 bases left in between. The CDR3 loop spans 16 amino acids. CDR1 MNHEY and CDR2 SVGEGT come from the germline V gene. The CDR3 loop reads CASSWTELYSNQPQHF. For the CDR3, the DNA is TGTGCCAGCAGTTGGACAGAACTCTATAGCAATCAGCCCCAGCATTTT.

The genes are TRBV11-2 and TRBJ2-1; TRBD2 agrees at 7 bases. There are 16 residues in the CDR3. The V gene end was trimmed by 7 bases and the J gene end by 4 bases; junction bases not matched to a gene: 13. Looked up from germline, CDR1 is SGHAT and CDR2 is FQNNGV. CDR3 nucleotides: TGTGCCAGCACCCCGACCCGAGCGGGGTGGTACAATGAGCAGTTCTTC. It is translated as CASTPTRAGWYNEQFF.

The rearrangement joins TRBV7-9 to TRBJ2-7; D remains unclear. The CDR3 covers 16 residues. The germline CDR1 and CDR2 sequences are SEHNR and FQNEAQ (reference sequence). Between the trimmed V and J ends, which lost 2 bases and 3 bases, there was a span of 17 bases. For the CDR3, the DNA is TGTGCCAGCAGCTTAAATGTTGGTAGAGTGATCTACGAGCAGTACTTC. It yields the protein CASSLNVGRVIYEQYF.

The chain has TRBV5-1 and TRBJ2-3; TRBD2 might be the D (6 bases). In germline, CDR1 is SGHRS, CDR2 YFSETQ. The CDR3 is made up of 14 amino acids. The ends were cut back, 4 bases at V and 7 bases at J, with 16 bases in the middle. The CDR3 sequence is CASSTLGTANTQYF. Here the CDR3 DNA reads TGCGCCAGCAGCACCCTTGGGACTGCCAATACGCAGTATTTT.

In DNA, the CDR3 is TGTGCCTGGAGTGGGACAGGCAGCGACTATGGCTACACCTTC. Translation: CAWSGTGSDYGYTF. The rearrangement uses TRBV30 and TRBJ1-2; TRBD1 agrees at 7 bases. Per the germline V gene, CDR1 is GTSNPN and CDR2 is SVGIG (reference sequence). The CDR3 totals 14 residues. Trimming removed 1 base from V and 3 bases from J; junction bases left unmatched: 5.

J is TRBJ1-1 and V is TRBV21-1; the D call of TRBD1 is as the table states it, not checked on the DNA. TRBV21-1 is tagged as a pseudogene. The CDR3 is 16 amino acids. This chain's CDR3 is CASSKAGDRGNTEAFF. DNA for the CDR3: TGTGCCAGCAGCAAAGCTGGGGACAGGGGGAACACTGAAGCTTTCTTT.

This chain links TRBV13 with TRBJ1-4; 9 bases line up with TRBD1. Germline V gene data show CDR1 as PRHDT and CDR2 as FYEKMQ (reference sequence). J was trimmed by 7 bases and V by 2 bases; bases with no gene match: 8. The CDR3 contains 16 residues. The CDR3 nucleotides read TGTGCCAGCAGCTTAAAGTGGACAGGGGCCGGTGAAAAACTGTTTTTT. Protein: CASSLKWTGAGEKLFF. The full variable domain, rest sourced from reference TRBV13 and TRBJ1-4, is AAGVIQSPRHLIKEKRETATLKCYPIPRHDTVYWYQQGPGQDPQFLISFYEKMQSDKGSIPDRFSAQQFSDYHSELNMSSLELGDSALYFCASSLKWTGAGEKLFFGSGTQLSVL.

This chain's CDR3 is CASSIGQATLQPQHF. The CDR3 DNA sequence: TGTGCCAGTAGTATTGGACAGGCAACCCTACAGCCCCAGCATTTT. The rearrangement joins TRBV19 to TRBJ1-5, with TRBD1 identical over 7 bases. Germline CDR1 LNHDA, CDR2 SQIVND (reference sequence). V trimming: 3 bases; J trimming: 7 bases; junction bases outside the gene matches: 9. The CDR3 runs 15 residues.

This chain uses TRBV24-1 with TRBJ2-2, with 7 bases identical to TRBD2. The CDR3 runs 16 residues. J gave up 7 bases and V 9 bases, and 16 bases lay outside the gene matches. CDR1 and CDR2 (germline): KGHDR, SFDVKD. CDR3 loop: CATGGVPLGPNGELFF. CDR3 in DNA: TGTGCCACCGGGGGGGTGCCGCTAGGCCCGAACGGGGAGCTGTTTTTT.

V gene TRBV30 combines with J gene TRBJ2-5; D might be TRBD1 (6 bases). The CDR3 is made up of 14 amino acids. V lost 1 base and J lost 4, with 13 bases in between. Per the germline V gene, CDR1 is GTSNPN and CDR2 is SVGIG (reference sequence). CDR3 sequence: CAWSAQGVPETQYF. CDR3 nucleotide sequence: TGTGCCTGGAGTGCACAGGGCGTCCCAGAGACCCAGTACTTC.

V usage is TRBV5-8 and J usage is TRBJ1-1, with 9 nucleotides matching TRBD1. Germline V CDR1 and CDR2: SGHTS, YDEGEE. This CDR3 is built from 14 residues. Trimming cost V 2 bases and J 3 bases; bases outside gene matches: 2. CDR3 DNA sequence: TGTGCCAGCAGCTTCTGGACAGGGGACACTGAAGCTTTCTTT. Its translation is CASSFWTGDTEAFF.

This clone was detected once. The V gene is TRBV6-5, the J gene TRBJ2-1; weak D call: TRBD2 (5 bases). Deletions cut 3 bases from V and 2 bases from J, with 8 bases between. From germline, CDR1 is MNHEY and CDR2 SVGAGI. This CDR3 region has 14 residues. CDR3 amino acids: CASSYRLPYNEQFF. The DNA of the CDR3 is TGTGCCAGCAGTTATCGACTACCCTACAATGAGCAGTTCTTC.

Written as DNA, the CDR3 is TGCGCCAGCAGCTTGGGTGTCAACAATGAGCAGTTCTTC. Protein product: CASSLGVNNEQFF. The chain combines TRBV5-1 with TRBJ2-1; no firm D call. V was shortened by 0 bases and J by 5 bases, with 6 bases between the two germline ends. Germline values: CDR1 SGHRS, CDR2 YFSETQ. This CDR3 is 13 amino acids long.

This chain links TRBV9 with TRBJ1-2, with TRBD1 matching over 7 bases. This CDR3 has 14 amino acids. Trimming cost V 0 bases and J 7 bases; bases outside gene matches: 6. Germline values: CDR1 SGDLS, CDR2 YYNGEE. CDR3 loop: CASSVGDRVIGYTF. The CDR3 nucleotides read TGTGCCAGCAGCGTAGGAGACAGGGTAATTGGCTACACCTTC.

The chain links TRBV25-1 to TRBJ1-2, with D maybe TRBD1 (6 bases). Germline assignment: CDR1 MGHDK and CDR2 SYGVNS. CDR3 length equals 15 residues. The germline V and J ends were trimmed by 3 bases and 4 bases, with 15 bases remaining between them. The CDR3 protein is CASSDTAAGVYGYTF. CDR3 DNA sequence: TGTGCCAGCAGTGATACCGCAGCAGGGGTCTATGGCTACACCTTC.

This sequence joins TRBV5-4 and TRBJ2-2; D is perhaps TRBD1 (6 bases). The V end lost 7 bases, the J end lost 1 base, and 11 bases lay between the germline ends. Per the germline V gene, CDR1 is SGHNT and CDR2 is YYREEE (reference sequence). This CDR3 is 14 amino acids long. The CDR3 region is CASHPTGNTGELFF. The CDR3, as DNA: TGTGCCAGCCATCCGACAGGGAACACCGGGGAGCTGTTTTTT.

The rearrangement joins TRBV28 to TRBJ2-1, with 9 bases lining up with TRBD1. The CDR3 runs 17 residues. V shed 6 bases, J shed 8 bases, and the junction held 17 bases outside the gene matches. The germline V gene has CDR1 MDHEN and CDR2 SYDVKM. The CDR3 is CASRGKPGQGLGDEQFF. The CDR3 bases are TGTGCCAGCAGAGGCAAACCGGGACAGGGCTTAGGAGATGAGCAGTTCTTC.

The chain combines TRBV15 with TRBJ2-7; TRBD1 matches 8 bases. Germline V CDR1 and CDR2: LNHNV, YYDKDF (reference sequence). CDR3 length: 16 residues. V shed 3 bases and J 3 bases; nucleotides not matched to a gene: 10. The CDR3 loop reads CATSRGLQGANYEQYF. The CDR3 DNA is TGTGCCACCAGCAGGGGACTTCAGGGGGCAAACTACGAGCAGTACTTC.